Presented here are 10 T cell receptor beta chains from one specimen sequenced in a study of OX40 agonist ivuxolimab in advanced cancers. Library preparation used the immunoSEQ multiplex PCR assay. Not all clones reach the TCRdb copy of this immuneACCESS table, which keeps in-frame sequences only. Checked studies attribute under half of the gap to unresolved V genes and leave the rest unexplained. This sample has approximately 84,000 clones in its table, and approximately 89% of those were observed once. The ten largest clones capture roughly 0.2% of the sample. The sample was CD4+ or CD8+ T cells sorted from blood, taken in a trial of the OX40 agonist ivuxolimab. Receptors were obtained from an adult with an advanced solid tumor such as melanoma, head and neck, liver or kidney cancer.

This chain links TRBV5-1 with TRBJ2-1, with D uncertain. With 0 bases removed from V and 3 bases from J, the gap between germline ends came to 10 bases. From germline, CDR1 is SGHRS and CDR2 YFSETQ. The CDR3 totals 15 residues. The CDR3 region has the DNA TGCGCCAGCAGCTTGGAGGCAGGCTTCTACAATGAGCAGTTCTTC. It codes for CASSLEAGFYNEQFF.

CDR3 DNA sequence: TGTGCCAGCAGTCACCCGGGGGCGAACACTGAAGCTTTCTTT. Translated: CASSHPGANTEAFF. The chain recombines TRBV25-1 with TRBJ1-1; D might be TRBD1 (6 bases). This CDR3 comprises 14 residues. The V end was cut by 5 bases, the J end by 1 base, with 11 bases between. The V gene's germline CDR1 is MGHDK and CDR2 SYGVNS.

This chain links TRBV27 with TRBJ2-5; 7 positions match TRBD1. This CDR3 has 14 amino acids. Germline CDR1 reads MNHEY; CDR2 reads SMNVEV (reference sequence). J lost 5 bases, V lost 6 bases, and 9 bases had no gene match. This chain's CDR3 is CASSPQGIRETQYF. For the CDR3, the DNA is TGTGCCAGCAGCCCACAGGGGATTCGGGAGACCCAGTACTTC.

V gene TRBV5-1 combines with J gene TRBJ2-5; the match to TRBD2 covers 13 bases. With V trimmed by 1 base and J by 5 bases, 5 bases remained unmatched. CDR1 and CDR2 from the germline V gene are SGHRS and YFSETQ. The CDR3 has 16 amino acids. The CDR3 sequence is CASSLRTSGSLETQYF. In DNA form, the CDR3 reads TGCGCCAGCAGCTTGAGGACTAGCGGGAGTCTGGAGACCCAGTACTTC.

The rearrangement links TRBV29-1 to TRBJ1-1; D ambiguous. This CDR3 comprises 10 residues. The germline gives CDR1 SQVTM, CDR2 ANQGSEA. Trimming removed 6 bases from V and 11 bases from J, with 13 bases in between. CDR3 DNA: TGCAGCGTCGCCTTGAGCGGGGCTTTCTTT. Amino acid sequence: CSVALSGAFF. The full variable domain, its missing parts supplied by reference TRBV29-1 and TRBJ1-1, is SAVISQKPSRDICQRGTSLTIQCQVDSQVTMMFWYRQQPGQSLTLIATANQGSEATYESGFVIDKFPISRPNLTFSTLTVSNMSPEDSSIYLCSVALSGAFFGQGTRLTVV.

The CDR3 region is CASSIIGIRDEKLFF. CDR3 DNA: TGTGCCAGTTCGATCATCGGGATACGGGATGAAAAACTGTTTTTT. The rearrangement links TRBV28 to TRBJ1-4; no definite D call. V was cut by 9 bases and J by 6 bases, with 20 bases left in between. This CDR3 comprises 15 residues. The germline CDR1 and CDR2 sequences are MDHEN and SYDVKM.

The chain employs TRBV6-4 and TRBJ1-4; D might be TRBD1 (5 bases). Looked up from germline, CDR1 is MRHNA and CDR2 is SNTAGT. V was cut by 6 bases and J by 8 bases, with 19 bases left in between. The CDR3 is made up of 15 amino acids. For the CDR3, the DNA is TGTGCCAGCAGCCCCCAGTCGGGGCCAGGGGAAAAACTGTTTTTT. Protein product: CASSPQSGPGEKLFF.

The CDR3 coding sequence is TGTGCCAGCAGGGGATGGGGTAGCGGGGGCGGAGAGACCCAGTACTTC. Its protein is CASRGWGSGGGETQYF. The chain joins TRBV25-1 to TRBJ2-5, with 9 bases aligning to TRBD2. V was clipped by 6 bases and J by 4 bases; unmatched bases: 12. The CDR3 spans 16 residues. Germline CDR1 is MGHDK and CDR2 is SYGVNS.

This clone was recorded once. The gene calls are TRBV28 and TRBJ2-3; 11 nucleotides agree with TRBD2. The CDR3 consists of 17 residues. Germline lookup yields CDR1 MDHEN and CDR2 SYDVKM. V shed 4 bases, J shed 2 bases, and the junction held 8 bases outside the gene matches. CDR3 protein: CASSSVLAGVVTDTQYF. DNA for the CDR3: TGTGCCAGCAGTTCCGTACTAGCGGGAGTGGTCACAGATACGCAGTATTTT.

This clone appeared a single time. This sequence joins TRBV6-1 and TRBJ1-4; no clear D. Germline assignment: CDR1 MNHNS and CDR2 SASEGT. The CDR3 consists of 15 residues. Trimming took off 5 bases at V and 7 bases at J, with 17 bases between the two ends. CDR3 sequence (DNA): TGTGCCAGCAGTCCATTATGGGGAATCGGTGAAAAACTGTTTTTT. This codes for CASSPLWGIGEKLFF.